The next 27 T cell receptor beta chains were all read from a single sample in a study of memory CD4+ T cells and cytomegalovirus serostatus. The sort gate was single viable CD3+CD4+CD8-CD45RO+ cells for memory CD4+ T cells. Repertoires were generated with immunoSEQ multiplex PCR, while TCRdb's copy carries only in-frame clones and drops some. The sample yields 25,000 to 30,000 clones, about 75% seen once. The specimen was memory CD4+ T cells from blood. Receptors were obtained from an adult in good health and CMV-seronegative.

The chain is built from TRBV18 and TRBJ2-5; possibly TRBD2 for D (5 bases). Germline V lookup: CDR1 KGHSH, CDR2 LQKENI. The CDR3 length is 15 residues. V dropped 1 base and J dropped 5 bases, with 14 bases sitting between them. This CDR3 reads CASSPRVEGVETQYF. The CDR3 DNA follows: TGTGCCAGCTCACCACGGGTCGAGGGCGTCGAGACCCAGTACTTC.

This clone showed up just once. The chain links TRBV10-3 to TRBJ2-2; 8 bases match TRBD2. This CDR3 has 15 residues. The germline gives CDR1 ENHRY, CDR2 SYGVKD. V lost 7 bases, J lost 1 base, and 5 bases stayed unmatched. CDR3 bases: TGTGCCATCACAGCGGGAGATCTGAACACCGGGGAGCTGTTTTTT. Residues: CAITAGDLNTGELFF.

A remark on this clone: The sample holds other DNA sequences that translate to the same CDR3. This chain links TRBV6-5 with TRBJ2-5, with 9 bases fitting TRBD1. Germline trimming cut 9 bases from V and 8 bases from J; bases unmatched to any gene: 4. The length of the CDR3 is 11 residues. CDR1 and CDR2 from the germline V gene are MNHEY and SVGAGI. DNA for the CDR3: TGTGCCAGTTTGACAGGGGGTACCCAGTACTTC. Its translation is CASLTGGTQYF.

This clone has a handful of counts. The chain employs TRBV7-2 and TRBJ2-6; a weak D match, TRBD2 (5 bases). The CDR3 covers 13 residues. V was pared by 4 bases and J by 4 bases, with 5 bases between. Germline assignment: CDR1 SGHTA and CDR2 FQGNSA. This CDR3 is CASSSGGANVLTF. For the CDR3, the DNA is TGTGCCAGCAGCTCGGGGGGGGCCAACGTCCTGACTTTC.

The V call is TRBV9, the J call TRBJ2-1, with D possibly being TRBD2 (7 bases). With 4 bases removed from V and 6 bases from J, the gap between germline ends came to 14 bases. The CDR3 covers 14 residues. The germline CDR1 and CDR2 sequences are SGDLS and YYNGEE. This CDR3 is CASSSRGGANEQFF. DNA of the CDR3: TGTGCCAGCAGCTCCCGAGGGGGGGCCAATGAGCAGTTCTTC.

The CDR3 DNA reads TGTGCCACCGGGGGGGGAGCCAACACTGAAGCTTTCTTT. It yields the protein CATGGGANTEAFF. The chain combines TRBV10-3 with TRBJ1-1, with D tentatively TRBD1 (5 bases). V was trimmed by 10 bases and J by 2 bases, leaving 14 bases between them. The CDR3 spans 13 residues. The germline CDR1 and CDR2 sequences are ENHRY and SYGVKD.

This chain links TRBV7-2 with TRBJ1-5; D is perhaps TRBD1 (5 bases). V lost 2 bases and J 8 bases, leaving 16 bases between the germline ends. In germline, CDR1 is SGHTA, CDR2 FQGNSA. The CDR3 totals 15 residues. The CDR3 DNA reads as TGTGCCAGCAGCTTATTCGGGGGGACCCTGGAGCCCCAGCATTTT. Amino acid sequence: CASSLFGGTLEPQHF. The full variable domain, in which reference TRBV7-2 and TRBJ1-5 provide the parts outside the CDR3, is GAGVSQSPSNKVTEKGKDVELRCDPISGHTALYWYRQSLGQGLEFLIYFQGNSAPDKSGLPSDRFSAERTGGSVSTLTIQRTQQEDSAVYLCASSLFGGTLEPQHFGDGTRLSIL.

V is TRBV18 and J is TRBJ1-5, with D uncertain. The CDR3 extends over 13 amino acids. Germline CDR1 reads KGHSH; CDR2 reads LQKENI. Trimming left V 6 bases short and J 4 bases short, with 10 bases between. The CDR3 region is CASSPATNQPQHF. The DNA of the CDR3 is TGTGCCAGCTCCCCCGCTACTAATCAGCCCCAGCATTTT.

This clone was counted once. The chain is built from TRBV7-9 and TRBJ2-7; D is tentatively TRBD1 or TRBD2 (5 bases each). Germline assignment: CDR1 SEHNR and CDR2 FQNEAQ (reference sequence). With 5 bases removed from V and 6 bases from J, the gap between germline ends came to 17 bases. The CDR3 is 14 amino acids. The CDR3: CASSPGTAGFEQYF. The DNA for the CDR3 is TGTGCCAGCAGCCCCGGGACGGCAGGTTTCGAGCAGTACTTC.

V is TRBV7-8 and J is TRBJ2-2, with TRBD1 matching over 7 bases. V was clipped by 5 bases and J by 6 bases; unmatched bases: 6. CDR3 size: 14 residues. The germline V gene encodes CDR1 SGHVS and CDR2 FQNEAQ. The CDR3 loop is CASSLGTASGELFF. In DNA form, the CDR3 reads TGTGCCAGCAGCCTCGGGACAGCCTCCGGGGAGCTGTTTTTT. The full variable domain, completed using reference TRBV7-8 and TRBJ2-2, is GAGVSQSPRYKVAKRGQDVALRCDPISGHVSLFWYQQALGQGPEFLTYFQNEAQLDKSGLPSDRFFAERPEGSVSTLKIQRTQQEDSAVYLCASSLGTASGELFFGEGSRLTVL.

The gene calls are TRBV28 and TRBJ1-4, with 7 nucleotides matching TRBD1. In germline, CDR1 is MDHEN, CDR2 SYDVKM. CDR3 size: 11 residues. Germline trimming cut 3 bases from V and 15 bases from J; bases unmatched to any gene: 4. The CDR3 sequence: CASSFNRGMFF. The CDR3 coding sequence is TGTGCCAGCAGTTTTAACAGGGGAATGTTTTTT.

This clone has just a few counts. This chain connects TRBV18 to TRBJ2-7, with a tentative D call TRBD1 (6 bases). The CDR3 spans 14 residues. Germline CDR1 and CDR2: KGHSH and LQKENI. Deletions cut 3 bases from V and 1 base from J, with 10 bases between. The CDR3 DNA reads TGTGCCAGCTCACCTCCAACAGGGTCCTACGAGCAGTACTTC. It translates to CASSPPTGSYEQYF.

The chain carries TRBV28 and TRBJ2-7; 10 bases match TRBD1. The germline V gene has CDR1 MDHEN and CDR2 SYDVKM. V shed 6 bases and J 3 bases; nucleotides not matched to a gene: 2. The CDR3 runs 13 residues. The CDR3 loop is CASSRTGGYEQYF. The CDR3 DNA is TGTGCCAGCAGCCGGACAGGGGGCTACGAGCAGTACTTC. Complete variable domain (other parts from reference TRBV28 and TRBJ2-7): DVKVTQSSRYLVKRTGEKVFLECVQDMDHENMFWYRQDPGLGLRLIYFSYDVKMKEKGDIPEGYSVSREKKERFSLILESASTNQTSMYLCASSRTGGYEQYFGPGTRLTVT.

Written as DNA, the CDR3 is TGCGCCAGCAGCTCCTTAGGGGGAATTAGCACAGATACGCAGTATTTT. Residues: CASSSLGGISTDTQYF. The rearrangement uses TRBV5-1 and TRBJ2-3, with D maybe TRBD1 (6 bases). CDR1 SGHRS and CDR2 YFSETQ come from the germline V gene. The CDR3 has 16 residues. The V gene lost 3 bases and the J gene lost 0 bases, with 14 bases spanning the gap.

V is TRBV6-6 and J is TRBJ2-6; the D is unclear. The CDR3 sequence is 14 residues long. Germline CDR1 and CDR2: MNHNY and SVGAGI (reference sequence). V was pared by 4 bases and J by 0 bases, with 4 bases between. CDR3 in amino acids: CASSFTSGANVLTF. DNA of the CDR3: TGTGCCAGCAGTTTCACCTCTGGGGCCAACGTCCTGACTTTC.

Here the CDR3 reads CASSLRSNEQFF. The CDR3 DNA follows: TGTGCCAGCAGCCTTAGGAGCAATGAGCAGTTCTTC. The chain recombines TRBV5-5 with TRBJ2-1; no firm D call. The CDR3 totals 12 residues. Trimming removed 4 bases from V and 6 bases from J, with 8 bases in between. The V gene's germline CDR1 is SGHKS and CDR2 YYEKEE (reference sequence).

The genes are TRBV10-1 and TRBJ2-2; D is possibly TRBD1 or TRBD2 (6 bases each). CDR1 and CDR2 from the germline V gene are WNHNN and SYGVQD (reference sequence). The CDR3 is made up of 16 amino acids. The V gene lost 2 bases and the J gene lost 6 bases, with 16 bases spanning the gap. The CDR3 sequence is CASSERGAQSPGELFF. The CDR3 nucleotides read TGCGCCAGCAGTGAGAGGGGGGCGCAATCTCCCGGGGAGCTGTTTTTT.

V is TRBV7-9 and J is TRBJ2-2, with D maybe TRBD1 (6 bases). Germline V gives CDR1 SEHNR, CDR2 FQNEAQ (reference sequence). Trimming shortened V by 5 bases and J by 5 bases, and 18 bases separated the two germline ends. The CDR3 spans 16 residues. The CDR3 sequence: CASSEGEGARTGELFF. In nucleotides, the CDR3 is TGTGCCAGCAGCGAGGGGGAAGGGGCACGGACCGGGGAGCTGTTTTTT.

V is TRBV5-1 and J is TRBJ2-3, with D unresolved. Looked up from germline, CDR1 is SGHRS and CDR2 is YFSETQ. The V end lost 2 bases, the J end lost 0 bases, and 1 base lay between the germline ends. The CDR3 is 12 residues long. CDR3 sequence: CASSFSTDTQYF. The CDR3 DNA reads as TGCGCCAGCAGCTTCAGCACAGATACGCAGTATTTT.

The V gene is TRBV27, the J gene TRBJ2-7, with D perhaps matching TRBD1 (8 bases). The CDR3 spans 18 residues. The V gene's germline CDR1 is MNHEY and CDR2 SMNVEV (reference sequence). Trimming pared 0 bases from V and 1 base from J, leaving 19 bases between. The CDR3 bases are TGTGCCAGCAGTTTATCTTCCCCACAGGGGGGGGTTTCCTACGAGCAGTACTTC. Amino acids: CASSLSSPQGGVSYEQYF.

This rearrangement joins TRBV4-2 to TRBJ1-2; D remains unclear. This CDR3 contains 15 residues. The germline V gene encodes CDR1 LGHNA and CDR2 YNFKEQ. Between the trimmed V and J ends, which lost 5 bases and 3 bases, there was a span of 16 bases. CDR3 protein: CASSLNPNGDYGYTF. For the CDR3, the DNA is TGTGCCAGCAGCTTGAATCCGAATGGGGACTATGGCTACACCTTC.

The chain has TRBV18 and TRBJ2-2; 10 bases fit TRBD2. The junction had 6 bases not matched to a gene; V was cut back by 3 bases and J by 5 bases. Germline V gives CDR1 KGHSH, CDR2 LQKENI. The CDR3 loop spans 16 amino acids. The CDR3 is CASSPNGLAATGELFF. Here the CDR3 DNA reads TGTGCCAGCTCACCTAATGGACTAGCGGCAACCGGGGAGCTGTTTTTT.

The chain couples TRBV5-1 to TRBJ2-6; maybe TRBD1 (6 bases). The CDR3 length is 16 residues. CDR1 and CDR2 from the germline V gene are SGHRS and YFSETQ. Trimming left V 4 bases short and J 2 bases short, with 13 bases between. The CDR3 sequence: CASSPEQGTGANVLTF. The CDR3 DNA sequence: TGCGCCAGCAGCCCCGAACAGGGCACTGGGGCCAACGTCCTGACTTTC.

This clone was counted between two and nine times. This chain joins TRBV10-3 and TRBJ1-4, with D unclear. The V end was cut by 3 bases, the J end by 8 bases, with 7 bases between. Germline lookup yields CDR1 ENHRY and CDR2 SYGVKD. This CDR3 is 12 amino acids long. In nucleotides, the CDR3 is TGTGCCATCAGTGACAGTGTCGAAAAACTGTTTTTT. Residues: CAISDSVEKLFF.

The CDR3 DNA is TGTGCCAGCAGTTTGGTAGCGGGAATATCCTACGAGCAGTACTTC. Its translation: CASSLVAGISYEQYF. The chain employs TRBV27 and TRBJ2-7, with 8 bases that match TRBD2. This CDR3 spans 15 amino acids. V was pared by 3 bases and J by 1 base, with 5 bases of the junction left unmatched. Germline-derived CDR1 and CDR2 are MNHEY and SMNVEV (reference sequence).

The chain is built from TRBV29-1 and TRBJ2-3; D is unresolved. Trimming left V 8 bases short and J 2 bases short, with 17 bases between. Germline CDR1 SQVTM, CDR2 ANQGSEA. The CDR3 is 14 amino acids. CDR3 sequence reads: CSYTPLGNTDTQYF. The CDR3, as DNA: TGCAGCTACACCCCACTGGGGAACACAGATACGCAGTATTTT.

The genes are TRBV6-4 and TRBJ2-6; weak D call: TRBD2 (5 bases). The germline V and J ends were trimmed by 6 bases and 2 bases, with 11 bases remaining between them. The length of the CDR3 is 15 residues. Germline V lookup: CDR1 MRHNA, CDR2 SNTAGT. The CDR3 DNA is TGTGCCAGCAGCGACGGGATTCCTGGGGCCAACGTCCTGACTTTC. Residues: CASSDGIPGANVLTF.